Below are 12 T cell receptor beta chains sequenced from a single sample in a study of cytomegalovirus exposure and HLA in healthy donors. Vbeta (60) and Jbeta (13) primers were used in the PCR. The protocol was immunoSEQ multiplex PCR, while the TCRdb copy is restricted to in-frame clones and leaves out a portion. Among roughly 120,000 clones listed, about 72% were seen once. The sequenced material came from PBMCs. The origin of the receptors is a man aged 25-40 years in good health and CMV-seropositive.

This clone was seen a few times. The V and J genes are TRBV13 and TRBJ2-7; TRBD2 matches at 12 bases. The V gene end was trimmed by 3 bases and the J gene end by 5 bases; junction bases not matched to a gene: 2. The CDR3 totals 14 residues. From germline, CDR1 is PRHDT and CDR2 FYEKMQ (reference sequence). Here the CDR3 reads CASSLRLAGDEQYF. The CDR3 DNA follows: TGTGCCAGCAGCTTGAGACTAGCGGGAGACGAGCAGTACTTC.

This clone showed up just a few times. This chain links TRBV10-3 with TRBJ2-5; 12 positions agree with TRBD2. The ends lost 6 bases at V and 2 bases at J; junction bases unmatched: 4. CDR1 and CDR2 from the germline V gene are ENHRY and SYGVKD. This CDR3 has 15 residues. CDR3 loop: CAISSSGRGQETQYF. In DNA, the CDR3 is TGTGCCATCAGCTCTAGCGGGAGGGGACAAGAGACCCAGTACTTC.

This chain uses TRBV13 with TRBJ2-7; 9 bases align to TRBD1. The CDR3 covers 15 residues. J was trimmed by 3 bases and V by 3 bases; bases with no gene match: 6. CDR1 and CDR2 (germline): PRHDT, FYEKMQ (reference sequence). In nucleotides, the CDR3 is TGTGCCAGCAGCTTTCGGACAGGGGCTTTCTACGAGCAGTACTTC. Its translation is CASSFRTGAFYEQYF.

The genes are TRBV14 and TRBJ2-1; 7 nucleotides match TRBD1. V shed 3 bases, J shed 3 bases, and the junction held 8 bases outside the gene matches. The CDR3 is 16 residues long. From germline, CDR1 is SGHDN and CDR2 FVKESK. The CDR3 nucleotides are TGTGCCAGCAGCCAGACCGGGACAGCACTCTACAATGAGCAGTTCTTC. This codes for CASSQTGTALYNEQFF.

The chain has TRBV6-5 and TRBJ1-2, with a possible D match to TRBD1 (6 bases). With 10 bases removed from V and 2 bases from J, the gap between germline ends came to 17 bases. Germline-derived CDR1 and CDR2 are MNHEY and SVGAGI. The CDR3 totals 14 residues. The CDR3 coding sequence is TGTGCCACAGGACAGCACCTTGGGAACTATGGCTACACCTTC. Translation: CATGQHLGNYGYTF.

The V and J genes are TRBV27 and TRBJ2-7; maybe TRBD2 (6 bases). Trimming took off 1 base at V and 1 base at J, with 11 bases between the two ends. The CDR3 runs to 15 residues. CDR1 is MNHEY and CDR2 is SMNVEV in the germline V gene (reference sequence). CDR3 bases: TGTGCCAGCAGTTTATTCGTAGGGACTTCCTACGAGCAGTACTTC. It translates to CASSLFVGTSYEQYF.

Written as DNA, the CDR3 is TGTGCCAGTAGTACGGGTTACGGCGGTGAGCAGTTCTTC. Translating it yields CASSTGYGGEQFF. The chain carries TRBV19 and TRBJ2-1; no firm D call. Germline V gene data show CDR1 as LNHDA and CDR2 as SQIVND (reference sequence). V lost 4 bases, J lost 9 bases, and 13 bases lay in between. The CDR3 spans 13 residues.

The rearrangement uses TRBV5-4 and TRBJ2-1; 14 nucleotides line up with TRBD2. Germline V gene data show CDR1 as SGHNT and CDR2 as YYREEE (reference sequence). V dropped 2 bases and J dropped 8; count of bases not matched to a gene: 9. This CDR3 is 17 amino acids long. The CDR3, as DNA: TGTGCCAGCAGCTTTAGACTAGCGGGAGGGTTGCTCGATGAGCAGTTCTTC. Its translation is CASSFRLAGGLLDEQFF.

The chain is built from TRBV19 and TRBJ2-5, with 9 nucleotides matching TRBD2. The CDR3 consists of 15 residues. Germline V gene sequence: CDR1 LNHDA, CDR2 SQIVND (reference sequence). Trimming cost V 8 bases and J 3 bases; bases outside gene matches: 10. The CDR3: CASLGSVAGEETQYF. The CDR3 coding sequence is TGTGCCAGTTTGGGATCCGTAGCGGGAGAAGAGACCCAGTACTTC.

This chain links TRBV19 with TRBJ2-2, with 8 bases identical to TRBD1. The germline V gene has CDR1 LNHDA and CDR2 SQIVND (reference sequence). V gave up 1 base and J gave up 7 bases; unmatched junction bases: 5. The CDR3 extends over 15 amino acids. CDR3 loop: CASSIGQGLGGELFF. DNA of the CDR3: TGTGCCAGTAGTATAGGACAGGGGCTTGGCGGGGAGCTGTTTTTT.

The V and J genes are TRBV27 and TRBJ1-1, with D unresolved. This CDR3 spans 18 amino acids. Trimming took off 4 bases at V and 3 bases at J, with 24 bases between the two ends. Germline lookup yields CDR1 MNHEY and CDR2 SMNVEV (reference sequence). The CDR3 region is CASSSRWVAGEDDTEAFF. The CDR3 DNA is TGTGCCAGCAGTTCCCGATGGGTGGCCGGGGAGGATGACACTGAAGCTTTCTTT.

The V and J genes are TRBV6-4 and TRBJ2-3; 10 bases are a match to TRBD2. Unmatched junction bases numbered 5, after V lost 6 bases and J lost 2 bases. Germline values: CDR1 MRHNA, CDR2 SNTAGT. The CDR3 is 15 residues long. This CDR3 is CASSPTSGTTDTQYF. The CDR3, as DNA: TGTGCCAGCAGCCCTACTAGCGGGACCACAGATACGCAGTATTTT.